A single sample is the source of the 24 T cell receptor beta chains below, sequenced in a study of blood T cell repertoires in COVID-19. TCRdb's copy holds only in-frame clones and misses some; the assay was immunoSEQ multiplex PCR. The table records under 400,000 clones, approximately 91% of them present only once. The sequenced sample consisted of PBMCs or T cells enriched from blood (not recorded which). These receptors were collected from a woman in her twenties or thirties who had been exposed to COVID-19.

With regard to this clone: The junction departs from germline at one end; a sequencing error may be responsible. This chain joins TRBV7-7 and TRBJ2-1; 8 bases map to TRBD2. Germline lookup yields CDR1 SSHAT and CDR2 FNYEAQ (reference sequence). The CDR3 spans 15 residues. Here the CDR3 DNA reads TGTGCTAGCAGCTTACAACTAGCGGACCGGGGTGAGCAGTTCTTC. Translating gives CASSLQLADRGEQFF.

This clone was seen a single time. J is TRBJ2-7 and V is TRBV15, with 8 bases matching TRBD1. The germline V gene has CDR1 LNHNV and CDR2 YYDKDF (reference sequence). The CDR3 is 14 amino acids. Trimming cost V 3 bases and J 0 bases; bases outside gene matches: 1. In DNA, the CDR3 is TGTGCCACCAGCAGGGACAGGGCCTCCTACGAGCAGTACTTC. It encodes CATSRDRASYEQYF.

This rearrangement joins TRBV2 to TRBJ1-5; 10 positions agree with TRBD1. Germline V gene lookup returns CDR1 SNHLY and CDR2 FYNNEI. CDR3 length equals 13 residues. V was clipped by 6 bases and J by 5 bases; unmatched bases: 1. The chain's CDR3 is CASRGTGDQPQHF. CDR3 bases: TGTGCCAGCAGAGGGACAGGGGATCAGCCCCAGCATTTT.

The J gene is TRBJ1-1, the V gene TRBV11-1; the match to TRBD1 covers 7 bases. V was clipped by 0 bases and J by 11 bases; unmatched bases: 12. The V gene's germline CDR1 is SGHAT and CDR2 FQDESV (reference sequence). The CDR3 loop spans 15 amino acids. The CDR3 nucleotides are TGTGCCAGCAGCTTAGCGTTGGGACAGAACTCCGGGGCTTTCTTT. It is translated as CASSLALGQNSGAFF.

The V gene is TRBV11-2, the J gene TRBJ2-2; 9 bases line up with TRBD2. With V trimmed by 5 bases and J by 6 bases, 7 bases remained unmatched. The CDR3 runs to 15 residues. CDR1 SGHAT and CDR2 FQNNGV come from the germline V gene. The CDR3 DNA reads as TGTGCCAGCAGCCCTGCGGGAGGGTCCTCCGGGGAGCTGTTTTTT. Protein: CASSPAGGSSGELFF.

The chain employs TRBV12-3 or TRBV12-4 and TRBJ1-2; D gene unclear. The CDR3 totals 11 residues. The V and J ends lost 4 bases and 6 bases respectively, with 6 bases between them. CDR3 residues: CASSYLDGYTF. CDR3 nucleotides: TGTGCCAGCAGTTATCTCGATGGCTACACCTTC.

The rearrangement joins TRBV6-2 or TRBV6-3 to TRBJ1-6; 9 bases are shared with TRBD1. CDR3 length equals 17 residues. The ends lost 6 bases at V and 8 bases at J; junction bases unmatched: 14. Looked up from germline, CDR1 is MNHEY and CDR2 is SVGEGT. The CDR3 is CASSPRKGTGPDSPLHF. Written as DNA, the CDR3 is TGTGCCAGCAGCCCTCGGAAGGGGACAGGGCCTGATTCACCCCTCCACTTT.

The rearrangement joins TRBV4-2 to TRBJ1-1, with D maybe TRBD1 (6 bases). V gave up 8 bases and J gave up 7 bases, with 14 bases separating them. Germline V gene sequence: CDR1 LGHNA, CDR2 YNFKEQ. The CDR3 consists of 12 residues. The DNA of the CDR3 is TGTGCCAGCCCCCGACAGGATTTTGAAGCTTTCTTT. This sequence encodes CASPRQDFEAFF.

This chain links TRBV7-9 with TRBJ2-1; 12 bases are a match to TRBD2. Germline assignment: CDR1 SEHNR and CDR2 FQNEAQ (reference sequence). The CDR3 contains 16 residues. The trim removed 4 bases at V and 2 bases at J, leaving 3 bases unmatched. CDR3 DNA: TGTGCCAGCAGCTCTCTAGCGGGAGGGGCCTACAATGAGCAGTTCTTC. The encoded protein is CASSSLAGGAYNEQFF. The complete variable domain, with remaining parts taken from reference TRBV7-9 and TRBJ2-1, reads DTGVSQNPRHKITKRGQNVTFRCDPISEHNRLYWYRQTLGQGPEFLTYFQNEAQLEKSRLLSDRFSAERPKGSFSTLEIQRTEQGDSAMYLCASSSLAGGAYNEQFFGPGTRLTVL.

The J gene is TRBJ1-1, the V gene TRBV2; D gene uncertain. Germline CDR1 SNHLY, CDR2 FYNNEI. The CDR3 sequence is 13 residues long. The germline V and J ends were trimmed by 7 bases and 3 bases, with 12 bases remaining between them. In nucleotides, the CDR3 is TGTGCCAGCACCCTCGACATGGACACTGAAGCTTTCTTT. It yields the protein CASTLDMDTEAFF.

V is TRBV4-1 and J is TRBJ2-7; the match to TRBD2 covers 8 bases. Germline V gene data show CDR1 as MGHRA and CDR2 as YSYEKL. The CDR3 has 16 amino acids. Trimming took 0 bases from V and 0 from J; bases not matched to a gene: 4. The CDR3 DNA sequence: TGCGCCAGCAGCCAAGATAACCTAGCGGGCTCCTACGAGCAGTACTTC. Translation gives CASSQDNLAGSYEQYF.

The genes are TRBV15 and TRBJ2-1, with 8 bases aligning to TRBD1. The germline gives CDR1 LNHNV, CDR2 YYDKDF (reference sequence). J was trimmed by 4 bases and V by 2 bases; bases with no gene match: 10. The CDR3 sequence is 17 residues long. CDR3 residues: CATSRSRGTGPYNEQFF. The CDR3 nucleotides read TGTGCCACCAGCAGAAGCAGGGGGACAGGCCCTTACAATGAGCAGTTCTTC.

The chain couples TRBV28 to TRBJ2-2, with D maybe TRBD2 (5 bases). V lost 3 bases to trimming and J lost 8 bases, with 10 bases between them. CDR3 size: 13 residues. CDR1 and CDR2 from the germline V gene are MDHEN and SYDVKM. The CDR3 reads CASSFRPGGELFF. Here the CDR3 DNA reads TGTGCCAGCAGTTTCAGACCGGGGGGGGAGCTGTTTTTT.

The chain combines TRBV3-1 (or the pseudogene TRBV3-2) with TRBJ2-2; TRBD1 aligns across 8 bases. Germline CDR1 reads LGHDT; CDR2 reads YNNKEL (reference sequence). Unmatched junction bases numbered 11, after V lost 1 base and J lost 4 bases. This CDR3 has 18 amino acids. The CDR3, as DNA: TGTGCCAGCAGCCAAGTGCGTGTGACAGGGGACCTCACCGGGGAGCTGTTTTTT. Translated, it gives CASSQVRVTGDLTGELFF.

V is TRBV21-1 and J is TRBJ2-6; TRBD1 reflects the table's D call only, with no check against the DNA. TRBV21-1 is a known pseudogene. The CDR3 is 15 residues long. CDR3 residues: CASRPYRAGANVLTF. The CDR3, as DNA: TGTGCCAGCAGGCCCTACAGGGCTGGGGCCAACGTCCTGACTTTC.

The V call is TRBV28, the J call TRBJ1-6; a possible D gene is TRBD1 (5 bases). Germline-derived CDR1 and CDR2 are MDHEN and SYDVKM. The ends were cut back, 3 bases at V and 4 bases at J, with 10 bases in the middle. This CDR3 is built from 15 residues. The CDR3 DNA sequence: TGTGCCAGCAGTTTCACGGCAGGGTATAATTCACCCCTCCACTTT. Translated, it gives CASSFTAGYNSPLHF.

The rearrangement joins TRBV28 to TRBJ2-1, with 7 bases aligning to TRBD2. V was clipped by 5 bases and J by 6 bases; unmatched bases: 4. This CDR3 has 13 amino acids. Germline values: CDR1 MDHEN, CDR2 SYDVKM. The CDR3 DNA reads TGTGCCAGCAGTCCACCGGGAGGCAATGAGCAGTTCTTC. Translated, it gives CASSPPGGNEQFF.

This chain connects TRBV5-1 to TRBJ2-1, with D maybe TRBD2 (7 bases). The ends were cut back, 6 bases at V and 0 bases at J, with 13 bases in the middle. The length of the CDR3 is 15 residues. In germline, CDR1 is SGHRS, CDR2 YFSETQ. The CDR3: CASNRDYNSYNEQFF. CDR3 DNA: TGCGCCAGCAACAGGGACTACAACTCCTACAATGAGCAGTTCTTC.

CDR3: CASSPGPRLGTEAFF. The CDR3 DNA sequence: TGTGCCAGCAGCCCTGGGCCAAGGTTAGGCACTGAAGCTTTCTTT. The chain recombines TRBV13 with TRBJ1-1; D uncertain. The CDR3 length is 15 residues. Germline CDR1 PRHDT, CDR2 FYEKMQ (reference sequence). The germline V and J ends were trimmed by 5 bases and 4 bases, with 17 bases remaining between them.

The V call is TRBV5-1, the J call TRBJ2-2; TRBD1 might be the D (6 bases). The CDR3 length is 14 residues. V was shortened by 2 bases and J by 6 bases, with 11 bases between the two germline ends. Per germline, CDR1 SGHRS and CDR2 YFSETQ. Here the CDR3 DNA reads TGCGCCAGCAGCTTACCAGGGGAATCCGGGGAGCTGTTTTTT. It yields the protein CASSLPGESGELFF.

This clone occurred a few times. V gene TRBV7-9 combines with J gene TRBJ1-3, with D hard to call. CDR3 length: 15 amino acids. From germline, CDR1 is SEHNR and CDR2 FQNEAQ (reference sequence). V was shortened by 5 bases and J by 0 bases, with 11 bases between the two germline ends. CDR3: CASSRDIPSGNTIYF. Written as DNA, the CDR3 is TGTGCCAGCAGCCGCGACATACCCTCTGGAAACACCATATATTTT. The variable domain in full, with the rest retrieved from reference TRBV7-9 and TRBJ1-3, is DTGVSQNPRHKITKRGQNVTFRCDPISEHNRLYWYRQTLGQGPEFLTYFQNEAQLEKSRLLSDRFSAERPKGSFSTLEIQRTEQGDSAMYLCASSRDIPSGNTIYFGEGSWLTVV.

The chain couples TRBV21-1 to TRBJ1-5; the D segment call TRBD1 is taken from the table without a DNA check. TRBV21-1 is termed a pseudogene. The CDR3 is made up of 22 amino acids. This CDR3 is CASSTKNPQRQGTRHSNQPQHF. The CDR3 DNA is TGTGCCAGCAGCACAAAAAACCCCCAAAGACAGGGGACAAGACATAGCAATCAGCCCCAGCATTTT.

The chain couples TRBV12-3 or TRBV12-4 to TRBJ2-5; 8 nucleotides align to TRBD2. The CDR3 consists of 13 residues. J lost 2 bases, V lost 10 bases, and 6 bases had no gene match. CDR3: CATGRGRQETQYF. CDR3 bases: TGTGCCACCGGGAGGGGTCGGCAAGAGACCCAGTACTTC.

This CDR3 reads CASSLIRASSYNEQFF. CDR3 bases: TGTGCCAGCAGCTTGATCAGAGCGAGCTCCTACAATGAGCAGTTCTTC. The rearrangement uses TRBV5-6 and TRBJ2-1; D not certain. This CDR3 has 16 amino acids. Looked up from germline, CDR1 is SGHDT and CDR2 is YYEEEE. Trimming cost V 1 base and J 0 bases, with 11 bases left between them. The complete variable domain, with remaining parts taken from reference TRBV5-6 and TRBJ2-1, reads DAGVTQSPTHLIKTRGQQVTLRCSPKSGHDTVSWYQQALGQGPQFIFQYYEEEERQRGNFPDRFSGHQFPNYSSELNVNALLLGDSALYLCASSLIRASSYNEQFFGPGTRLTVL.